Following are 19 T cell receptor beta chains from one sample sequenced in a study of T cell responses to AZD1222 COVID-19 vaccine. The repertoire was sequenced with immunoSEQ multiplex PCR; TCRdb's copy has only in-frame clones and lacks some. The sample holds 100,000 to 150,000 clones; over 80% are singletons and the top ten take 1.1%. Sequenced here: peripheral blood, sampled on day 0 of AZD1222 vaccination. Every receptor here comes from an adult in good health.

The chain has TRBV11-1 and TRBJ1-1; D call uncertain. The CDR3 length is 14 residues. The germline gives CDR1 SGHAT, CDR2 FQDESV (reference sequence). V gave up 5 bases and J gave up 10 bases, with 20 bases separating them. CDR3 residues: CASSPRSQRGSAFF. In DNA, the CDR3 is TGTGCCAGCAGCCCTCGGTCTCAACGGGGTTCAGCTTTCTTT.

The rearrangement uses TRBV5-6 and TRBJ2-7, with D maybe TRBD2 (6 bases). V lost 3 bases to trimming and J lost 7 bases, with 11 bases between them. Germline V gives CDR1 SGHDT, CDR2 YYEEEE. This CDR3 is 12 amino acids long. The CDR3 coding sequence is TGTGCCAGCAGCTCCCTAGGAGGGGAGCAGTACTTC. It encodes CASSSLGGEQYF. Supplemented by reference TRBV5-6 and TRBJ2-7, the full variable domain reads DAGVTQSPTHLIKTRGQQVTLRCSPKSGHDTVSWYQQALGQGPQFIFQYYEEEERQRGNFPDRFSGHQFPNYSSELNVNALLLGDSALYLCASSSLGGEQYFGPGTRLTVT.

The V gene is TRBV18, the J gene TRBJ1-1; a possible D gene is TRBD1 (5 bases). The germline gives CDR1 KGHSH, CDR2 LQKENI. The CDR3 sequence is 16 residues long. Deletions cut 3 bases from V and 1 base from J, with 15 bases between. The CDR3 protein is CASSPLIIRENTEAFF. CDR3 sequence (DNA): TGTGCCAGCTCACCTTTAATCATCAGGGAGAACACTGAAGCTTTCTTT. The full variable domain, in which reference TRBV18 and TRBJ1-1 provide the parts outside the CDR3, is NAGVMQNPRHLVRRRGQEARLRCSPMKGHSHVYWYRQLPEEGLKFMVYLQKENIIDESGMPKERFSAEFPKEGPSILRIQQVVRGDSAAYFCASSPLIIRENTEAFFGQGTRLTVV.

The chain is built from TRBV28 and TRBJ1-2; TRBD1 is a possible D gene (5 bases). V lost 4 bases and J lost 1, with 7 bases in between. The CDR3 has 13 residues. The V gene's germline CDR1 is MDHEN and CDR2 SYDVKM. Here the CDR3 reads CASSSRVNYGYTF. The CDR3 region has the DNA TGTGCCAGCAGTTCCAGGGTTAACTATGGCTACACCTTC.

The chain joins TRBV21-1 to TRBJ1-4; the tabulated D call, TRBD1, remains unverified against the DNA. TRBV21-1 is a pseudogene segment. This CDR3 spans 14 amino acids. The CDR3 coding sequence is TGTGCCAGCAGCAAGGGGAACAGGGACGAAAAACTGTTTTTT. Translating it yields CASSKGNRDEKLFF.

A remark on this clone: This CDR3 is also generated by other DNA sequences in the sample. The chain carries TRBV5-1 and TRBJ1-5; D remains unclear. The germline V gene encodes CDR1 SGHRS and CDR2 YFSETQ. The CDR3 covers 15 residues. The ends were cut back, 4 bases at V and 0 bases at J, with 11 bases in the middle. The CDR3, as DNA: TGCGCCAGCAGCCTCGGTGGAAGTAGCAATCAGCCCCAGCATTTT. Amino acid sequence: CASSLGGSSNQPQHF.

This clone was seen a single time. This sequence joins TRBV5-6 and TRBJ1-1, with 8 bases that match TRBD1. CDR3 length: 15 residues. Germline-derived CDR1 and CDR2 are SGHDT and YYEEEE. Unmatched junction bases numbered 8, after V lost 2 bases and J lost 5 bases. The CDR3 protein is CASSFGQGRGTEAFF. In DNA, the CDR3 is TGTGCCAGCAGCTTTGGACAGGGCCGGGGAACTGAAGCTTTCTTT. The variable domain in full, with the rest retrieved from reference TRBV5-6 and TRBJ1-1, is DAGVTQSPTHLIKTRGQQVTLRCSPKSGHDTVSWYQQALGQGPQFIFQYYEEEERQRGNFPDRFSGHQFPNYSSELNVNALLLGDSALYLCASSFGQGRGTEAFFGQGTRLTVV.

This chain joins TRBV19 and TRBJ2-7; possible D gene TRBD2, 6 bases. Looked up from germline, CDR1 is LNHDA and CDR2 is SQIVND (reference sequence). With 6 bases removed from V and 1 base from J, the gap between germline ends came to 16 bases. There are 15 residues in the CDR3. DNA for the CDR3: TGTGCCAGTAGCCAGCCGGGACTGAGGTCCTACGAGCAGTACTTC. This sequence encodes CASSQPGLRSYEQYF.

The CDR3 region is CASRKGGRLANTEAFF. The CDR3 DNA is TGTGCCAGCAGGAAAGGGGGGCGGCTGGCGAACACTGAAGCTTTCTTT. The rearrangement joins TRBV5-5 to TRBJ1-1; D possibly corresponds to TRBD1 (6 bases). The CDR3 spans 16 residues. The germline gives CDR1 SGHKS, CDR2 YYEKEE (reference sequence). Trimming stripped 5 bases from V and 1 base from J, with 18 bases between.

V and J are TRBV18 and TRBJ2-2; the match to TRBD2 covers 14 bases. Unmatched junction bases numbered 7, after V lost 6 bases and J lost 4 bases. The CDR3 has 17 residues. CDR1 is KGHSH, CDR2 LQKENI, per germline. In DNA form, the CDR3 reads TGTGCCAGCTCCGGGACTAGCGGGAGCTCCGGCACCGGGGAGCTGTTTTTT. This encodes CASSGTSGSSGTGELFF.

CDR3 residues: CATSRDPGGRSGNTIYF. DNA for the CDR3: TGTGCCACCAGCAGAGACCCGGGGGGTCGCTCTGGAAACACCATATATTTT. The genes are TRBV15 and TRBJ1-3; possibly TRBD1 for D (5 bases). The germline gives CDR1 LNHNV, CDR2 YYDKDF (reference sequence). This CDR3 is built from 17 residues. Trimming stripped 0 bases from V and 0 bases from J, with 12 bases between.

This chain links TRBV3-1 (or the pseudogene TRBV3-2) with TRBJ2-5, with D unresolved. Germline-derived CDR1 and CDR2 are LGHDT and YNNKEL (reference sequence). The CDR3 covers 13 residues. V shed 1 base and J shed 4 bases, with 7 bases lying between them. CDR3 sequence: CASSQAGLETQYF. The DNA for the CDR3 is TGTGCCAGCAGCCAAGCCGGCTTAGAGACCCAGTACTTC.

J is TRBJ2-7 and V is TRBV5-1; D uncertain. Per the germline V gene, CDR1 is SGHRS and CDR2 is YFSETQ. The CDR3 extends over 14 amino acids. Trimming pared 0 bases from V and 2 bases from J, leaving 9 bases between. The DNA of the CDR3 is TGCGCCAGCAGCTTGGGTTGGGATCCCTACGAGCAGTACTTC. Its translation is CASSLGWDPYEQYF.

This clone was seen only once. This rearrangement joins TRBV28 to TRBJ1-2, with 7 nucleotides matching TRBD1. This CDR3 is 14 amino acids long. Germline values: CDR1 MDHEN, CDR2 SYDVKM. V lost 5 bases and J lost 3; bases outside the gene matches: 6. CDR3 DNA: TGTGCCAGCAGTCCGGGGACAGCGTACTATGGCTACACCTTC. Translating gives CASSPGTAYYGYTF.

This clone was counted only a few times. This chain connects TRBV30 to TRBJ2-5; no reliable D call. V was trimmed by 0 bases and J by 1 base, leaving 6 bases between them. The CDR3 totals 13 residues. Germline values: CDR1 GTSNPN, CDR2 SVGIG (reference sequence). As DNA, the CDR3 is TGTGCCTGGAGTGTACGACGCCAAGAGACCCAGTACTTC. Its protein is CAWSVRRQETQYF. The whole variable domain, filled in from reference TRBV30 and TRBJ2-5, reads SQTIHQWPATLVQPVGSPLSLECTVEGTSNPNLYWYRQAAGRGLQLLFYSVGIGQISSEVPQNLSASRPQDRQFILSSKKLLLSDSGFYLCAWSVRRQETQYFGPGTRLLVL.

J is TRBJ1-3 and V is TRBV19; D call uncertain. The CDR3 has 15 residues. CDR1 is LNHDA and CDR2 is SQIVND in the germline V gene (reference sequence). V was cut by 3 bases and J by 0 bases, with 9 bases left in between. CDR3 DNA: TGTGCCAGTAGTATCAATGAGGACTCTGGAAACACCATATATTTT. Translated, it gives CASSINEDSGNTIYF.

The J gene is TRBJ2-6, the V gene TRBV10-2; TRBD2 is a possible D gene (6 bases). The CDR3 covers 16 residues. Trimming took off 9 bases at V and 2 bases at J, with 17 bases between the two ends. Germline V CDR1 and CDR2: WSHSY, SAAADI. The CDR3 region is CASGGFRGPGANVLTF. The CDR3 DNA follows: TGCGCCAGTGGAGGGTTTCGGGGCCCTGGGGCCAACGTCCTGACTTTC.

This chain joins TRBV28 and TRBJ1-1; D uncertain. V lost 7 bases and J lost 7, with 10 bases in between. The CDR3 spans 11 residues. Germline V gene lookup returns CDR1 MDHEN and CDR2 SYDVKM. CDR3 protein: CASTSAGEAFF. The CDR3, as DNA: TGTGCCAGCACTTCAGCCGGTGAAGCTTTCTTT.

The V call is TRBV5-8, the J call TRBJ2-7; D may be TRBD2 (6 bases). This CDR3 is built from 15 residues. Germline values: CDR1 SGHTS, CDR2 YDEGEE. Trimming shortened V by 0 bases and J by 3 bases, and 13 bases separated the two germline ends. CDR3 sequence (DNA): TGTGCCAGCAGCTTGGAAGCGGGCCGGGGCTACGAGCAGTACTTC. Its protein product is CASSLEAGRGYEQYF.